Below, 8 T cell receptor beta chains from the same sample are listed, as sequenced in a study of glioma-infiltrating T cells. Amplification of TCR alpha and beta CDR3 regions from RNA used iRepertoire nested multiplex PCR. TCRdb passed the multiplex PCR reads through MiXCR, listing each CDR3 protein once. Of around 10,000 distinct CDR3 sequences in the sample, under 60% were seen once. Material: glioma tissue, nonneoplastic brain tissue, or PBMCs (not recorded which). Receptor source: a human donor with low-grade glioma or glioblastoma, undergoing nonglioma brain surgery, or in good health (not recorded which).

This clonotype was recorded many times. The gene calls are TRBV2 and TRBJ2-7, with 9 bases identical to TRBD1. The CDR3 sequence is 15 residues long. In germline, CDR1 is SNHLY, CDR2 FYNNEI. After removal of 4 bases from V and 4 bases from J, the junction contained 8 bases not matched to a gene. CDR3 residues: CASSGTGTGIYEQYF. The DNA for the CDR3 is TGTGCCAGCAGTGGAACCGGGACAGGGATTTACGAGCAGTACTTC.

For this clonotype: Because it lacks the conserved phenylalanine or tryptophan at the end, this CDR3 is likely a read error. V usage is TRBV20-1 and J usage is TRBJ2-5; TRBD1 is a possible D gene (6 bases). Per the germline V gene, CDR1 is DFQATT and CDR2 is SNEGSKA (reference sequence). The CDR3 has 13 amino acids. CDR3 in amino acids: CSAPFGAGESQYL. DNA of the CDR3: TGCAGTGCCCCGTTCGGGGCAGGGGAGAGCCAGTACTTA.

A remark on this clonotype: A read error may account for a junction end that differs from germline. The V and J genes are TRBV20-1 and TRBJ1-3; unclear D gene. The CDR3 runs to 14 residues. Germline V CDR1 and CDR2: DFQATT, SNEGSKA (reference sequence). CDR3 sequence (DNA): TGCAGTGCCAAAGACATAGGCAAAGGAAACACCATATGTTTT. Translated: CSAKDIGKGNTICF.

The chain joins TRBV29-1 to TRBJ1-5; 8 bases line up with TRBD1. Germline V gene sequence: CDR1 SQVTM, CDR2 ANQGSEA. V dropped 7 bases and J dropped 6; count of bases not matched to a gene: 5. This CDR3 is built from 12 residues. The CDR3 is CSARTGSQPQHF. Here the CDR3 DNA reads TGCAGCGCCCGGACAGGGAGTCAGCCCCAGCATTTT.

This clonotype occurred a few times. The genes are TRBV27 and TRBJ2-1; weak D call: TRBD2 (5 bases). This CDR3 comprises 14 residues. V was trimmed by 3 bases and J by 3 bases, leaving 9 bases between them. Germline CDR1 and CDR2: MNHEY and SMNVEV (reference sequence). CDR3 coding DNA: TGTGCCAGCAGTTTTGGAGGTCACTACAATGAGCAGTTCTTC. As protein: CASSFGGHYNEQFF.

The chain joins TRBV27 to TRBJ2-3; D remains ambiguous. Germline V gene lookup returns CDR1 MNHEY and CDR2 SMNVEV (reference sequence). V was cut by 8 bases and J by 3 bases, with 15 bases left in between. The CDR3 is 14 amino acids. CDR3 amino acids: CASGSRIPTDTQYF. The CDR3 DNA reads as TGTGCCAGCGGCAGTCGGATCCCAACAGATACGCAGTATTTT.

A word on this clonotype: Mismatch with germline at one junction end may stem from a read error. The rearrangement joins TRBV7-2 to TRBJ1-5; D call uncertain. Germline V CDR1 and CDR2: SGHTA, FQGNSA. The CDR3 is 15 amino acids. This CDR3 is CASSPNPGSHQHQHF. DNA of the CDR3: TGTGCCAGCAGCCCAAACCCGGGATCGCATCAGCACCAGCATTTT.

This clonotype is medium-sized. The chain links TRBV7-8 to TRBJ2-1; 9 positions match TRBD2. This CDR3 region has 16 residues. Germline V gene sequence: CDR1 SGHVS, CDR2 FQNEAQ. After removal of 1 base from V and 1 base from J, the junction contained 2 bases not matched to a gene. In DNA, the CDR3 is TGTGCCAGCAGCTTAGAGACTAGCGGTTCCTACAATGAGCAGTTCTTC. This encodes CASSLETSGSYNEQFF.